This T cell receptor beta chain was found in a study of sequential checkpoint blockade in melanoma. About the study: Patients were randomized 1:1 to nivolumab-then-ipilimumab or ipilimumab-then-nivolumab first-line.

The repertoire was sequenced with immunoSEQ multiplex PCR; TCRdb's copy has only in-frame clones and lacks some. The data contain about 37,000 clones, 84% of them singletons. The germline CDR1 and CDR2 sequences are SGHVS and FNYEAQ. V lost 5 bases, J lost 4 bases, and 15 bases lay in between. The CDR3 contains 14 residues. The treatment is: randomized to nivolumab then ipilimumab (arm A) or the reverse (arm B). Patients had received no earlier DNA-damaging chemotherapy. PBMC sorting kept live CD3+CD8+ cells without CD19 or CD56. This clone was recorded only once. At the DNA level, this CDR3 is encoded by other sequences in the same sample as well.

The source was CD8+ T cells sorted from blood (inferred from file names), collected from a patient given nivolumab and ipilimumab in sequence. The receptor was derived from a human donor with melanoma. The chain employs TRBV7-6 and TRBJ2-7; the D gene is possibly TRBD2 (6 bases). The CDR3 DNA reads TGTGCCAGCAGCCCACACGACGGGACTTACGAGCAGTACTTC. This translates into CASSPHDGTYEQYF.